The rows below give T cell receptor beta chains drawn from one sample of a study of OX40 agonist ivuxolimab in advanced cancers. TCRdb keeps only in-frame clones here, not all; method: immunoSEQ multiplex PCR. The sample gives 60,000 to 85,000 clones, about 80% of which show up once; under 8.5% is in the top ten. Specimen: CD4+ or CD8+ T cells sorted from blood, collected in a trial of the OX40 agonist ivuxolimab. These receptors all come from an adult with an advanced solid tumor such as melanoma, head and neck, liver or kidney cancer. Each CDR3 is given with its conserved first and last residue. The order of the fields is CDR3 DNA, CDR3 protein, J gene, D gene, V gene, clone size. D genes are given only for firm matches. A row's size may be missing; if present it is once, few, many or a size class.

TGTGCCAGCAGTTACACAAACGCGGGCGGCAATCAGCCCCAGCATTTT,CASSYTNAGGNQPQHF,TRBJ1-5,.,TRBV6-6,.
TGCGCCAGCAGCCAAGCAGGGGGCGGTTCACCCCTCCACTTT,CASSQAGGGSPLHF,TRBJ1-6,TRBD1,TRBV4-3,.
TGTGCCAGCAGTGAATATAACAGCCCGGGGGAGCAGTACTTC,CASSEYNSPGEQYF,TRBJ2-7,.,TRBV25-1,once
TGTGCCAGCAGTTTGGACCCCGCGGCCTACAATGAGCAGTTCTTC,CASSLDPAAYNEQFF,TRBJ2-1,.,TRBV7-2,medium-sized
TGTGCCAGCTCACCGCGACAGGGACCTCCGGAGCTGTTTTTT,CASSPRQGPPELFF,TRBJ2-2,TRBD1,TRBV18,.
TGTGCCAGCACCCAACAGGGGACCTACACTGAAGCTTTCTTT,CASTQQGTYTEAFF,TRBJ1-1,TRBD1,TRBV7-2,.
TGCGCCAGCAGCCGAACCCGGGACTCCACAAGGGAGCAGTTCTTC,CASSRTRDSTREQFF,TRBJ2-1,.,TRBV4-3,.
TGTGCCAGCAGCCAAGGGCCATCTGGCCATCAGCCCCAGCATTTT,CASSQGPSGHQPQHF,TRBJ1-5,.,TRBV6-5,.
TGTGCCAGCAGCCCGAGATCTGGGGTTACGTACGAGCAGTACTTC,CASSPRSGVTYEQYF,TRBJ2-7,.,TRBV9,.
TGTGCCAGCAGTGTCAGGCGTACGCCGGAAAAACTGTTTTTT,CASSVRRTPEKLFF,TRBJ1-4,.,TRBV6-1,.
TGTGCCACCAGTCCCGGGGGTAAAACTGAAGCTTTCTTT,CATSPGGKTEAFF,TRBJ1-1,.,TRBV15,.
TGTGCCAGCAGCTTTCGCTCGAGGGGCTATGGCTACACCTTC,CASSFRSRGYGYTF,TRBJ1-2,.,TRBV5-6,medium-sized
TGTGCCAGCAGTACGGGACAGGGGAGGACTGAAGCTTTCTTT,CASSTGQGRTEAFF,TRBJ1-1,TRBD1,TRBV6-6,.
TGTGCCAGCACCGACGGTTGGCGGAATCAGCCCCAGCATTTT,CASTDGWRNQPQHF,TRBJ1-5,.,TRBV2,.
TGTGCCAGTAGTGAGGATGAGAGGGGAACCTCGAGAGGAGGCTACACCTTC,CASSEDERGTSRGGYTF,TRBJ1-2,.,TRBV19,.
TGTGCCAGCAGCTTAGTTCGGGGAACCTACGAGCAGTACTTC,CASSLVRGTYEQYF,TRBJ2-7,.,TRBV7-2,.
TGTGCCAGCAGCGCCGAGGGGGGTTCTGGAAACACCATATATTTT,CASSAEGGSGNTIYF,TRBJ1-3,.,TRBV9,.
TGTGCCAGCAGCTGGGGCACGGGAGAACCCCAGTACTTC,CASSWGTGEPQYF,TRBJ2-5,.,TRBV11-3,.
TGCGCCAGCAGCCACAGGGGGCAGTTTGGAAACACCATATATTTT,CASSHRGQFGNTIYF,TRBJ1-3,TRBD1,TRBV10-1,.
TGTGCCATCAGTGAAGCGGCCTATGGCTACACCTTC,CAISEAAYGYTF,TRBJ1-2,.,TRBV10-3,few
TGTGCCAGCAGCTTCATGGCGGGACAGCCTGATCAGCCCCAGCATTTT,CASSFMAGQPDQPQHF,TRBJ1-5,TRBD1,TRBV5-6,.
TGTGCCAGCAGCCCCCGAGGCGGACGGGGGGATACGCAGTATTTT,CASSPRGGRGDTQYF,TRBJ2-3,.,TRBV7-9,.
TGTGCCAGCAGCTTGGCGGGGTGGGACTATGGCTACACCTTC,CASSLAGWDYGYTF,TRBJ1-2,.,TRBV5-8,.
TGTGCCAGCAGGGAGAACAGGGAGCCCACCTACGAGCAGTACTTC,CASRENREPTYEQYF,TRBJ2-7,.,TRBV2,.
TGCAGTGCTAGTCACAGGGACGAGCAGTACTTC,CSASHRDEQYF,TRBJ2-7,.,TRBV20-1,once
TGTGCCTGGTCAGGGGAGTCCTACGAGCAGTACTTC,CAWSGESYEQYF,TRBJ2-7,.,TRBV30,.
TGTGCCAGCAGCCACGCAGGGGTTAGGGGCTACACCTTC,CASSHAGVRGYTF,TRBJ1-2,.,TRBV5-6,.
TGTGCCAGCAGCTTAGGGGCAGACCCCACAGATACGCAGTATTTT,CASSLGADPTDTQYF,TRBJ2-3,.,TRBV11-3,.
TGTGCCAGCAGCCCGGGACCGAACTATGGCTACACCTTC,CASSPGPNYGYTF,TRBJ1-2,.,TRBV6-6,.
TGTGCCAGCAGTGAATTTACAGGGAATAGCAATCAGCCCCAGCATTTT,CASSEFTGNSNQPQHF,TRBJ1-5,.,TRBV2,.
TGTGCCGTCAACAGGGGGCGGGACACAGATACGCAGTATTTT,CAVNRGRDTDTQYF,TRBJ2-3,TRBD1,TRBV10-3,.
TGCGCCAGCAGCTTGTATGGCATTCAGGATTACGAGCAGTACTTC,CASSLYGIQDYEQYF,TRBJ2-7,.,TRBV5-1,.
TGTGCCAGCAGCCACCAAACGGGACAGATAAACATTCAGTACTTC,CASSHQTGQINIQYF,TRBJ2-4,TRBD1,TRBV16,few
TGTGCCAGCAGCCCCCCCGGGACAGTGAATGAAAAACTGTTTTTT,CASSPPGTVNEKLFF,TRBJ1-4,TRBD1,TRBV11-3,.
TGCGCCAGCAGGGACAGGGGAGGAACCAATGAGCAGTTCTTC,CASRDRGGTNEQFF,TRBJ2-1,TRBD1,TRBV10-2,once
TGTGCCAGTAGTAGACAGAACTATGGCTACACCTTC,CASSRQNYGYTF,TRBJ1-2,.,TRBV19,few
TGTGCCAGCTCACCCTGGACAGGGGCTAGTGTACAAGAGACCCAGTACTTC,CASSPWTGASVQETQYF,TRBJ2-5,TRBD1,TRBV18,.
TGCGCCAGCAGCTGGACAGGGAAACCCTACGAGCAGTACTTC,CASSWTGKPYEQYF,TRBJ2-7,TRBD1,TRBV5-1,.
TGTGCCAGCAGTGAAGGGTTGAACAGGGACAATCAGCCCCAGCATTTT,CASSEGLNRDNQPQHF,TRBJ1-5,.,TRBV6-1,.
TGTGCCAGCAGTTTATTGGCCGGCTCTAACTATGGCTACACCTTC,CASSLLAGSNYGYTF,TRBJ1-2,.,TRBV28,.